This T cell receptor beta chain was obtained from a study of cytomegalovirus exposure and HLA in healthy donors. Study conclusions and caveats: An analysis that was carried out later associated approximately 15,000 TCR beta sequences with HLA alleles at 0.05 false discovery rate. One later analysis reportedly identified an Asian-associated ancestry cluster that showed fewer N-insertions than the roughly 670-donor mean.

Donors likely had unrecorded immune exposures despite being nominally healthy when sampled. A word on this clone: The antigen remains unidentified.

This PCR relied on a set of 60 Vbeta primers and 13 Jbeta primers. The assay was immunoSEQ multiplex PCR, and TCRdb's table has in-frame clones only and misses some. The sample includes fewer than 150,000 clones, 60% to 80% of them seen just once. V lost 0 bases, J lost 12 bases, and 18 bases lay in between. The CDR3 is 14 residues long. CDR1 and CDR2 (germline): SGHRS, YFSETQ. The sequence was collected from a woman aged 50 to 60 in good health and CMV-seronegative. Sequenced input: PBMCs. This chain uses TRBV5-1 with TRBJ1-2, with TRBD1 as a possible D gene (5 bases). CDR3 protein: CASSLEGAGQVHTF. CDR3 nucleotide sequence: TGCGCCAGCAGCTTGGAAGGGGCAGGACAAGTCCACACCTTC.